Detailed here is one T cell receptor beta chain. Its antigen is unidentified. The same CDR3 can be traced to other DNA sequences in this sample. The data stem from a study of identifying expanded T cells in peripheral blood. Whole-study findings and limits: Differentially abundant clones: 1 to 1.5 between replicates, approximately 15 at 2 to 3 weeks, 19 at four.

The repertoire was sequenced with immunoSEQ multiplex PCR; TCRdb's copy has only in-frame clones and lacks some. This table holds around 90,000 clones, around 89% found once. J was trimmed by 0 bases and V by 0 bases; bases with no gene match: 2. The germline gives CDR1 MGHRA, CDR2 YSYEKL. The CDR3 totals 16 residues. During the collection period, no donor immune events like infections were recorded. The chain uses TRBV4-1 and TRBJ2-7, with TRBD2 identical over 10 bases. This TCR derives from a person aged 18 to 70 in good health. Sequencing input: blood. CDR3 region: CASSQEPSGSSYEQYF. CDR3 sequence (DNA): TGCGCCAGCAGCCAAGAACCTAGCGGGAGCTCCTACGAGCAGTACTTC.